One and the same sample provided the 32 T cell receptor beta chains below, sequenced in a study of radiotherapy plus CTLA-4 blockade in lung cancer. Using immunoSEQ multiplex PCR, the repertoire was profiled, and TCRdb retains in-frame clones only, with some absent. The repertoire holds about 60,000 clones, about 83% seen once, with about 4% in the top ten. The sequences come from peripheral blood, collected from a patient treated with radiotherapy plus ipilimumab. These receptors were collected from a human donor with non-small cell lung cancer who had a partial response to radiotherapy plus ipilimumab.

The chain links TRBV6-1 to TRBJ1-3, with 8 positions matching TRBD1. This CDR3 has 15 residues. V dropped 5 bases and J dropped 6; count of bases not matched to a gene: 9. Germline assignment: CDR1 MNHNS and CDR2 SASEGT. CDR3 loop: CASSPRGTGANTIYF. The CDR3 region has the DNA TGTGCCAGCAGTCCTAGGGGGACAGGTGCAAACACCATATATTTT.

The V call is TRBV15, the J call TRBJ1-5; 12 positions agree with TRBD1. With 6 bases clipped from V and 7 bases from J, the junction kept 7 bases outside the gene matches. This CDR3 comprises 15 residues. CDR1 is LNHNV, CDR2 YYDKDF, per germline (reference sequence). The DNA for the CDR3 is TGTGCCACCAGTCAGGGACAGGGGGCCAGGCAGCCCCAGCATTTT. Its translation is CATSQGQGARQPQHF.

The chain joins TRBV10-3 to TRBJ2-1, with 9 bases aligning to TRBD1. CDR1 is ENHRY, CDR2 SYGVKD, per germline. V was pared by 4 bases and J by 9 bases, with 13 bases of the junction left unmatched. The CDR3 totals 16 residues. The CDR3: CAISGRTGTGHGEQFF. CDR3 bases: TGTGCCATCAGTGGGCGGACAGGGACAGGGCACGGTGAGCAGTTCTTC.

Written as DNA, the CDR3 is TGTGCCAGCAGTTTTAGCGGGAGGGCTGGCGAGCAGTACTTC. Translation: CASSFSGRAGEQYF. This sequence joins TRBV27 and TRBJ2-7; TRBD2 matches 11 bases. V dropped 3 bases and J dropped 6; count of bases not matched to a gene: 4. CDR1 and CDR2 (germline): MNHEY, SMNVEV (reference sequence). There are 14 residues in the CDR3.

The chain combines TRBV11-3 with TRBJ2-1; 14 nucleotides align to TRBD2. The CDR3 loop spans 16 amino acids. Trimming cost V 1 base and J 10 bases; bases outside gene matches: 6. Germline CDR1 SGHNT, CDR2 YENEEA. The CDR3 region is CASSLGGTSGRGEQFF. For the CDR3, the DNA is TGTGCCAGCAGCTTAGGGGGGACTAGCGGGAGAGGCGAGCAGTTCTTC. The full variable domain, rest sourced from reference TRBV11-3 and TRBJ2-1, is EAGVVQSPRYKIIEKKQPVAFWCNPISGHNTLYWYLQNLGQGPELLIRYENEEAVDDSQLPKDRFSAERLKGVDSTLKIQPAELGDSAVYLCASSLGGTSGRGEQFFGPGTRLTVL.

This chain connects TRBV4-1 to TRBJ2-1, with a weak D call TRBD2 (6 bases). The V gene's germline CDR1 is MGHRA and CDR2 YSYEKL. V gave up 6 bases and J gave up 6 bases, with 18 bases separating them. CDR3 length: 15 amino acids. The CDR3 DNA sequence: TGCGCCAGCAGACCCGGGACTTCAAACCCCAATGAGCAGTTCTTC. Translating it yields CASRPGTSNPNEQFF.

This chain links TRBV15 with TRBJ1-1; D call uncertain. The CDR3 covers 18 residues. Germline assignment: CDR1 LNHNV and CDR2 YYDKDF (reference sequence). Trimming shortened V by 0 bases and J by 4 bases, and 21 bases separated the two germline ends. CDR3: CATSRDMAVQKRSTEAFF. The CDR3 bases are TGTGCCACCAGCAGAGATATGGCGGTCCAAAAGAGGAGCACTGAAGCTTTCTTT.

The V and J genes are TRBV18 and TRBJ1-4, with TRBD1 identical over 9 bases. The CDR3 has 17 residues. CDR1 KGHSH and CDR2 LQKENI come from the germline V gene. Losses at the gene ends were 3 bases for V and 5 bases for J; bases not matched to a gene: 10. CDR3 residues: CASSPLNDRGVNEKLFF. The CDR3 bases are TGTGCCAGCTCACCGCTCAATGACAGGGGGGTCAATGAAAAACTGTTTTTT.

The rearrangement links TRBV6-5 to TRBJ2-5, with D perhaps matching TRBD2 (5 bases). CDR1 and CDR2 (germline): MNHEY, SVGAGI. V lost 8 bases and J 3 bases, leaving 19 bases between the germline ends. The CDR3 runs to 15 residues. The CDR3 spells CASRGVGSAEETQYF. DNA for the CDR3: TGTGCCAGCCGGGGAGTCGGTTCAGCGGAAGAGACCCAGTACTTC.

The gene calls are TRBV28 and TRBJ2-7, with 14 bases identical to TRBD2. Germline assignment: CDR1 MDHEN and CDR2 SYDVKM. V was clipped by 5 bases and J by 0 bases; unmatched bases: 12. This CDR3 spans 19 amino acids. This CDR3 is CASSGRDRTSGRLSYEQYF. The CDR3 DNA follows: TGTGCCAGCAGTGGCCGGGACAGGACTAGCGGGAGGCTCTCCTACGAGCAGTACTTC.

The chain links TRBV5-4 to TRBJ2-5, with TRBD1 matching 9 bases. CDR1 and CDR2 from the germline V gene are SGHNT and YYREEE (reference sequence). The trim removed 5 bases at V and 2 bases at J, leaving 10 bases unmatched. The CDR3 spans 16 residues. The CDR3 bases are TGTGCCAGCAGTTCTCTCACCGACAGGGGGCAAGAGACCCAGTACTTC. Protein product: CASSSLTDRGQETQYF.

The chain uses TRBV5-4 and TRBJ1-1, with no clear D. Germline lookup yields CDR1 SGHNT and CDR2 YYREEE (reference sequence). The CDR3 sequence is 13 residues long. Trimming removed 2 bases at V and 2 bases at J, with 7 bases between. Here the CDR3 reads CASSFGANTEAFF. The CDR3 region has the DNA TGTGCCAGCAGCTTTGGAGCCAACACTGAAGCTTTCTTT.

V usage is TRBV30 and J usage is TRBJ1-2; a possible D gene is TRBD1 (6 bases). The CDR3 consists of 15 residues. The germline gives CDR1 GTSNPN, CDR2 SVGIG (reference sequence). V gave up 3 bases and J gave up 6 bases, with 20 bases separating them. Here the CDR3 DNA reads TGTGCCTGGAGGGCCGTTGGGAGGGGGTTACATGGCTACACCTTC. The encoded protein is CAWRAVGRGLHGYTF.

The chain carries TRBV19 and TRBJ1-2, with a tentative D call TRBD1 (5 bases). Trimming left V 3 bases short and J 8 bases short, with 16 bases between. This CDR3 is built from 14 residues. CDR1 and CDR2 from the germline V gene are LNHDA and SQIVND (reference sequence). The CDR3 spells CASSMKGRVEGYTF. CDR3 nucleotide sequence: TGTGCCAGTAGTATGAAGGGCAGGGTGGAAGGCTACACCTTC.

This clone appeared a single time. V and J are TRBV19 and TRBJ2-7; 7 positions agree with TRBD2. The CDR3 has 15 amino acids. Germline CDR1 and CDR2: LNHDA and SQIVND (reference sequence). Trimming cost V 5 bases and J 1 base; bases outside gene matches: 8. CDR3 amino acids: CASSQQAGTSYEQYF. The DNA of the CDR3 is TGTGCCAGTAGTCAGCAAGCGGGGACGTCCTACGAGCAGTACTTC.

The gene calls are TRBV5-1 and TRBJ2-5; D may be TRBD1 (5 bases). With 5 bases removed from V and 3 bases from J, the gap between germline ends came to 14 bases. Germline V gene data show CDR1 as SGHRS and CDR2 as YFSETQ. This CDR3 is built from 14 residues. The DNA for the CDR3 is TGCGCCAGCAGACGTGACAGATATAAAGAGACCCAGTACTTC. Translated, it gives CASRRDRYKETQYF.

V is TRBV27 and J is TRBJ2-2, with 10 bases that match TRBD2. J lost 0 bases, V lost 6 bases, and 4 bases had no gene match. Germline values: CDR1 MNHEY, CDR2 SMNVEV (reference sequence). There are 16 residues in the CDR3. The CDR3 protein is CASSSLAGANTGELFF. The CDR3 DNA reads TGTGCCAGCAGCTCTCTAGCGGGAGCGAACACCGGGGAGCTGTTTTTT.

The chain recombines TRBV19 with TRBJ1-5, with D uncertain. V was trimmed by 3 bases and J by 2 bases, leaving 11 bases between them. Germline V gives CDR1 LNHDA, CDR2 SQIVND (reference sequence). This CDR3 spans 15 amino acids. In DNA, the CDR3 is TGTGCCAGTAGTATGTCTCGGAGCCGCAATCAGCCCCAGCATTTT. Protein product: CASSMSRSRNQPQHF.

This clone was seen a single time. The V and J genes are TRBV28 and TRBJ2-1; 8 bases match TRBD2. Germline-derived CDR1 and CDR2 are MDHEN and SYDVKM. CDR3 size: 15 residues. After removal of 6 bases from V and 6 bases from J, the junction contained 10 bases not matched to a gene. CDR3 in amino acids: CASSIRAGVRNEQFF. CDR3 sequence (DNA): TGTGCCAGCAGCATCCGAGCGGGAGTTCGCAATGAGCAGTTCTTC.

This chain joins TRBV6-1 and TRBJ2-7; perhaps TRBD1 as D (6 bases). Germline CDR1 is MNHNS and CDR2 is SASEGT. The CDR3 is 14 residues long. Trimming cost V 6 bases and J 6 bases, with 18 bases left between them. CDR3 DNA: TGTGCCAGCAGGGTAGAGGGACAAGTGGGCGAGCAGTACTTC. Protein: CASRVEGQVGEQYF.

The chain has TRBV10-2 and TRBJ2-7; TRBD1 agrees at 9 bases. In germline, CDR1 is WSHSY, CDR2 SAAADI. The CDR3 contains 14 residues. The trim removed 5 bases at V and 7 bases at J, leaving 9 bases unmatched. In DNA form, the CDR3 reads TGCGCCAGCAGTACAGGGGGCCTTTCGATGGAGCAGTACTTC. Translating it yields CASSTGGLSMEQYF.

This sequence joins TRBV2 and TRBJ2-7; possible D gene TRBD1, 6 bases. V was trimmed by 11 bases and J by 4 bases, leaving 15 bases between them. Germline V gene sequence: CDR1 SNHLY, CDR2 FYNNEI. The CDR3 runs to 12 residues. The CDR3 DNA reads as TGTGCCGTTGGACAGTCCTTGTACGAGCAGTACTTC. This translates into CAVGQSLYEQYF.

The chain links TRBV28 to TRBJ1-1, with 9 bases identical to TRBD1. Germline-derived CDR1 and CDR2 are MDHEN and SYDVKM. There are 14 residues in the CDR3. Trimming took 6 bases from V and 1 from J; bases not matched to a gene: 3. DNA of the CDR3: TGTGCCAGCAGCACGACAGGGGGGAACACTGAAGCTTTCTTT. This sequence encodes CASSTTGGNTEAFF.

J is TRBJ1-5 and V is TRBV30; D perhaps matches TRBD1 (5 bases). This CDR3 region has 13 residues. Trimming cost V 3 bases and J 7 bases, with 13 bases left between them. Germline assignment: CDR1 GTSNPN and CDR2 SVGIG (reference sequence). The CDR3 loop reads CAWSDTGGQPQHF. The CDR3 DNA follows: TGTGCCTGGAGCGACACGGGGGGACAGCCCCAGCATTTT.

The chain links TRBV7-2 to TRBJ2-7; 12 bases map to TRBD2. The J segment lost 4 bases and the V segment lost 4 bases, leaving 8 bases of the junction unmatched. CDR1 and CDR2 from the germline V gene are SGHTA and FQGNSA. The CDR3 covers 16 residues. The CDR3, as DNA: TGTGCCAGCAGCTCCCGGACTAGCGGGACGAGGTACGAGCAGTACTTC. This translates into CASSSRTSGTRYEQYF.

The V and J genes are TRBV4-2 and TRBJ2-3; no reliable D call. Trimming left V 1 base short and J 5 bases short, with 7 bases between. There are 13 residues in the CDR3. Germline loops: CDR1 LGHNA, CDR2 YNFKEQ. The CDR3 DNA sequence: TGTGCCAGCAGCCAAGGTAGGAGAGATACGCAGTATTTT. It is translated as CASSQGRRDTQYF.

This clone was seen more than once but under ten times. At one of its ends the junction is not consistent with the germline gene, which may arise from a read error. The chain has TRBV2 and TRBJ1-2; D gene unclear. Germline CDR1 and CDR2: SNHLY and FYNNEI. This CDR3 region has 12 residues. The CDR3 region is CASREGSYGYTF. The CDR3 coding sequence is TGTGCCAGCAGGGAAGGGAGCTATGGCTACACCTTC.

The chain has TRBV6-6 and TRBJ1-5; 8 bases match TRBD1. CDR1 MNHNY and CDR2 SVGAGI come from the germline V gene (reference sequence). There are 16 residues in the CDR3. V shed 5 bases, J shed 3 bases, and the junction held 9 bases outside the gene matches. The CDR3 reads CASSQTGQGNNQPQHF. The CDR3 coding sequence is TGTGCCAGCAGTCAGACCGGACAGGGTAACAATCAGCCCCAGCATTTT.

A single count supports this clone. V and J are TRBV7-7 and TRBJ2-1, with 12 positions matching TRBD2. This CDR3 region has 15 residues. Germline V gene data show CDR1 as SSHAT and CDR2 as FNYEAQ (reference sequence). The ends lost 4 bases at V and 7 bases at J; junction bases unmatched: 5. The CDR3 nucleotides read TGTGCCAGCAGCTCCTGGACTAGCGGGACTAATGAGCAGTTCTTC. Translated: CASSSWTSGTNEQFF.

This chain uses TRBV7-3 with TRBJ2-3; 8 nucleotides agree with TRBD1. V shed 4 bases and J 4 bases; nucleotides not matched to a gene: 4. This CDR3 has 14 residues. Per the germline V gene, CDR1 is SGHTA and CDR2 is FQGTGA. The CDR3 loop is CASSSQGAADTQYF. For the CDR3, the DNA is TGTGCCAGCAGCTCGCAGGGGGCTGCAGATACGCAGTATTTT.

This rearrangement joins TRBV27 to TRBJ2-3; D is uncertain. Trimming shortened V by 9 bases and J by 4 bases, and 11 bases separated the two germline ends. Germline V CDR1 and CDR2: MNHEY, SMNVEV (reference sequence). CDR3 length: 12 residues. CDR3 sequence: CASRVEADTQYF. DNA of the CDR3: TGTGCCAGTCGGGTCGAGGCAGATACGCAGTATTTT.

The J gene is TRBJ2-5, the V gene TRBV6-1; D gene unclear. With 5 bases removed from V and 2 bases from J, the gap between germline ends came to 9 bases. The germline CDR1 and CDR2 sequences are MNHNS and SASEGT. The CDR3 has 13 residues. Here the CDR3 reads CASSKTEQETQYF. CDR3 DNA: TGTGCCAGCAGTAAAACAGAGCAAGAGACCCAGTACTTC.